This T cell receptor beta chain was found in a study of cytomegalovirus exposure and HLA in healthy donors (dated by TCRdb to between 2016 and 2019). Turning to the overall study: An earlier analysis of approximately 640 of the donors reported 250 to 300 Gb of sequence data and about 100 million unique TCR beta sequences from about 179 million T cells. In an earlier analysis of more than 550 of the donors, high-throughput TCR beta sequencing was used to judge whether each TCR beta V gene segment behaved as functional or pseudogenic. Genome-wide SNP genotypes for about 65% of the roughly 670 donors were used in a later genetic analysis, which treated that subset as a discovery cohort. Along with the roughly 700-subject first cohort, a separate validation cohort of 120 different subjects was used. Roughly five DR-DQ haplotypes were treated as single units for association and clustering because of strong linkage in the cohort. Typing coverage varied by locus: roughly 620-640 donors for A, B, C, DRB1 and DQB1; 522 for DQA1; approximately 610 for DPA1; around 450 for DPB1. An early release that covered more than 550 HLA-typed donors contained approximately 300 gigabases of sequencing data and some 87 million unique TCR sequences. Alongside the repertoire data, information on donor age, sex, ethnicity and CMV serostatus was compiled. Among the roughly 430 genotyped donors, around 81% belonged to the genetic ancestry cluster associated with self-reported Caucasian donors. Class I and class II HLA loci were covered by the typing at four-digit resolution. A later analysis re-examined previously published TCR beta repertoires from roughly 720 donors and added high-resolution HLA genotyping to investigate patterns of TCR occurrence. The later analysis used no new phenotypic data to find candidate immune exposures, relying instead on TCR beta sequences and their occurrence across donors. Across 398 genotyped donors of the cohort, an average of roughly 200,000 unique TCR beta nucleotide sequences per donor were sequenced, and roughly 20% of those sequences were non-productive. The study combined high-throughput TCR immunosequencing, statistical association of individual TCRs with disease status, and machine learning to predict cytomegalovirus infection status. The T cell repertoires of under 750 subjects were profiled by immunosequencing and related to cytomegalovirus serostatus. Every discovery cohort repertoire had been produced on one sequencing platform. The study aimed to test whether signatures of past pathogen exposure could be identified by cataloging public T cell receptors. Summary of the overall study and its limitations: In a later analysis, the rate of TCR association differed among HLA loci, with DRB1 alleles having the most associated TCRs and HLA-C alleles having the fewest. Most CMV-associated TCR beta chains appeared to be HLA-restricted in a later analysis, and the HLA associations seemed to be driven largely by CMV exposure. HLA typing was unavailable for some donors at each locus, so association tests used only the typed subset. This cohort had only TCR beta chains sequenced, and the lack of alpha or paired-chain data limited which features could be detected. In a later analysis, several top co-occurrence clusters were reported to appear linked to parvovirus B19, influenza, CMV and Epstein-Barr virus. Because counts were too low, about 18 rarely observed V segments, including chromosome 9 orphons, were left out of the earlier analysis of a few hundred of the donors. V-gene and J-gene trimming of TCR beta chains was associated with a missense DCLRE1C variant in a later genetic analysis, and the association was replicated in an independent cohort. Some IMGT-functional V segments, including TRBV6-2 and TRBV6-3, could not be distinguished by the 87-base-pair reads and were therefore excluded. In a later analysis, 16,951 TCR beta sequences were associated with specific HLA alleles at a false discovery rate of 0.05. In the study, around 150 TCR beta chains were listed as associated with cytomegalovirus. Compared with equally common non-associated chains, HLA-associated TCR beta chains in a later analysis were more clonally expanded and had lower generation probabilities. In vitro tests confirmed that a few of the cytomegalovirus-associated TCR beta chains recognize cytomegalovirus antigens. The sequencing pipeline was judged likely to have produced a cluster of highly shared sequence variants as a technical artifact. Correlated functional status among segregating V segments might reflect linkage disequilibrium, but an unknown experimental factor could not be ruled out. When HLA alleles, especially DR and DQ, strongly co-occurred, TCR associations were difficult to assign to individual alleles. Across donors, most TCR sequences were observed very rarely, whereas some public TCRs were present in many individuals. It was suggested by the authors that the approach could potentially be generalized to other disease states and immunological phenotypes. A further reported finding was that TCR beta sequences accurately predicted the HLA-A and HLA-B alleles for most subjects in the first cohort. In both the original and validation cohorts, the classifier was reported to diagnose cytomegalovirus status with high specificity and sensitivity. According to a later genetic analysis, donors in an Asian-associated ancestry cluster had fewer N-insertions in productive TCRs than the roughly 700-donor mean. In an earlier analysis of a few hundred of the donors, most TCR beta V segments were observed in productive rearrangements about 87% or about 30% of the time, broadly matching IMGT annotations. Immune exposure information for the cohort was limited to CMV serostatus. The presence/absence analyses assumed that sequencing depth was roughly uniform across donors, and that assumption may not be true.

Turning to this clone: Its binding antigen is unknown. No much larger clone is present one base from it, and per-base qualities are unavailable.

The cohort was made up of around 720 healthy bone marrow donors. All cohort members were sampled while nominally healthy, although unrecorded immune exposures were likely present. The donor was CMV seronegative and belonged to the group of 380 or so seronegative cohort members. A peripheral blood sample was collected from each donor, and TCR beta sequencing was performed on peripheral blood mononuclear cells. The Qiagen DNeasy Blood Extraction Kit was used to extract genomic DNA from the blood cell samples. The library was prepared using the immunoSEQ multiplex PCR assay. A mixture of 60 forward primers for TCR Vbeta segments and 13 reverse primers for TCR Jbeta segments was used in the multiplex PCR. The CDR3 region of rearranged TCR beta genes was amplified from genomic DNA with a multiplex PCR assay. The Illumina HiSeq System was used to sequence the amplified TCR beta libraries as 87-base-pair reads. In the paper's pipeline: A later analysis tallied 75 million to 85 million unique TCR beta chains across the 666 repertoires, and 10 million to 11 million of those chains were shared by two or more donors. Raw reads were error-corrected and collapsed into unique sequences with a nearest-neighbor algorithm that merged closely related sequences to remove PCR and sequencing errors. CDR3 sequences were aligned to IMGT reference sequences to assign V, D and J gene segments. For a sequence to be retained, at least a six-nucleotide match to both a V gene segment and a J gene segment was required. Rearrangements were classified as productive when the CDR3 lacked stop codons and remained in frame with V and J, and all other rearrangements were classified as non-productive. Following IMGT convention, CDR3 was defined as the stretch from the second conserved V-encoded cysteine to the conserved J-encoded phenylalanine. In an earlier analysis of just under 600 of the donors, sequences lacking an unambiguous match to a single V gene segment were excluded. An earlier analysis of a few hundred of the donors called V segments functional above 56.7% productive rearrangements and segregating when the between-donor standard deviation exceeded 5%. A statistical classification framework was built for diagnosing cytomegalovirus status from the catalog of TCR beta chain sequences. In a later analysis, V and J genes were assigned by comparing TCR nucleotide sequences against IMGT/GENE-DB human TR gene sequences. Using the TCRdist pipeline, a later analysis assigned CDR3 sequences along with most-parsimonious VDJ recombination scenarios. In a later analysis, each TCR beta chain was defined by its CDR3 amino acid sequence together with its V-gene family, and reads lacking a unique V-gene family were excluded. In a later analysis, around 650 highly shared, low-generation-probability nucleotide sequences were removed to address suspected cross-contamination and a sequencing artifact. In a later analysis, a clonal expansion index was calculated for each public chain from normalized within-repertoire ranks of inferred template counts. Generation probabilities in a later analysis came from a VDJ recombination model fitted to out-of-frame rearrangements, and those results were checked against IGoR. In a later analysis, hypergeometric tests were used to score TCR-TCR, TCR-HLA and TCR-CMV co-occurrence, with a repertoire-size bias correction applied to TCR pairs. False discovery rates were estimated in a later analysis by permuting HLA or CMV assignments 20 times. In a later analysis, co-occurring TCRs were grouped with DBSCAN, and TCRdist sequence similarity was added when clustering was performed within HLA-allele-positive subsets. Repertoires with fewer than 30,000 or more than 120,000 public chains were left out of co-occurrence clustering, as were about five repertoires with anomalous nucleotide sharing. TCRdb took this table from immuneACCESS and kept in-frame rearrangements with V and J called. Such tables lack part of the clones; where checked against another copy, unresolved V genes explain under half of the gap, and the rest is unexplained. The DNA gave D and trimming, while V, J and clone size come from that table. The table for this sample lists 80,000 or so clones; nearly 80% of them were counted only once. Around 4.3% of the sample comes from the top ten.

At the junction V is shortened by 0 bases and J by 4 bases, with 12 bases in between. The CDR3 runs 15 residues from the cysteine to the phenylalanine. The DNA shown is the 45-base CDR3, in frame from base 1. The germline V gene gives CDR1 as ENHRY and CDR2 as SYGVKD. The origin of this receptor is a man in his forties in good health and CMV-seronegative. Here the chain combines TRBV10-3 and TRBJ1-2; D gene: possibly TRBD1, on 5 matching bases. Input material: PBMCs. The CDR3 amino acid sequence is: CAISESKGQSYGYTF. The nucleotides are TGTGCCATCAGTGAGTCAAAGGGGCAAAGCTATGGCTACACCTTC.